The present T cell receptor beta chain was sequenced within a study of cytomegalovirus exposure and HLA in healthy donors. Study-level background: A preliminary data release comprised tens of millions of unique TCRs obtained from HLA-typed donors. When 398 donors were genotyped, roughly four fifths of them were found to fall in the Caucasian-associated ancestry cluster. The study's findings and limits: In a later analysis, DRB1 alleles had the most associated TCRs; HLA-C alleles the fewest.

PCR used 60 Vbeta primers and 13 Jbeta primers. Method: immunoSEQ multiplex PCR; TCRdb's copy keeps in-frame clones and lacks some. The repertoire holds some 120,000 clones, with around 79% as singletons. The junction had 9 bases not matched to a gene; V was cut back by 3 bases and J by 6 bases. CDR3 length: 15 amino acids. From germline, CDR1 is LNHNV and CDR2 YYDKDF (reference sequence). With respect to this clone: Its antigen is unknown.

This TCR was recovered from a woman in her forties in good health and CMV-seropositive. This sequence joins TRBV15 and TRBJ1-2, with 8 bases identical to TRBD1. The source material was PBMCs. Here the CDR3 reads CATSRPGGAGHGYTF. The CDR3 region has the DNA TGTGCCACCAGCAGGCCAGGGGGCGCTGGACATGGCTACACCTTC.